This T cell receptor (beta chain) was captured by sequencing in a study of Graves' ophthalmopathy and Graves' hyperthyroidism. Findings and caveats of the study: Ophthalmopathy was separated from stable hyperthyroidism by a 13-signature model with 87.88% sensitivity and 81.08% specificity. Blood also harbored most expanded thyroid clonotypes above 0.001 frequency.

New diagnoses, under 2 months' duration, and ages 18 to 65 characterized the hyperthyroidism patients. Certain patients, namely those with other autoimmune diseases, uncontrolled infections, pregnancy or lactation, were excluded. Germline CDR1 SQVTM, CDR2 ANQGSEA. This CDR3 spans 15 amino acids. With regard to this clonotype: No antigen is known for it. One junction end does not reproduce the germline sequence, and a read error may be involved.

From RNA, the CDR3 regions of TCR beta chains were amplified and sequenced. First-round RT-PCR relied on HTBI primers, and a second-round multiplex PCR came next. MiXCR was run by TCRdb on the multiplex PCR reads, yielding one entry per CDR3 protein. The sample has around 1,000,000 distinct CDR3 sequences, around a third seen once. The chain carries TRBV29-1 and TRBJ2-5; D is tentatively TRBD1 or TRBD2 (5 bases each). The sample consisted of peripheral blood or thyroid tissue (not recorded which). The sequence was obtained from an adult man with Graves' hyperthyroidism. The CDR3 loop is CSVAARHGDQETQYF. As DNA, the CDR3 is TGCAGCGTTGCCGCGCGACACGGGGACCAGGAGACCCAGTACTTC.